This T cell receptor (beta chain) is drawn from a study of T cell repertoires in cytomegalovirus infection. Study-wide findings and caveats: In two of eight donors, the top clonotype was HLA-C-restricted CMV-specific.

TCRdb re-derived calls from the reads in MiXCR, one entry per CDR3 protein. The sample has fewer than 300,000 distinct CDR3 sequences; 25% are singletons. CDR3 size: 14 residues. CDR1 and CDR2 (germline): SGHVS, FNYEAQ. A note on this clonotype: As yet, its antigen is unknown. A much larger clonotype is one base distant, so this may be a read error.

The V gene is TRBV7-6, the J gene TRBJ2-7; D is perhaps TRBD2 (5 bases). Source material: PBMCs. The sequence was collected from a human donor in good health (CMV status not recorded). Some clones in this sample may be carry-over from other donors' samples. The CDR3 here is CANSSPRLSNEQYF. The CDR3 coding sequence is TGTGCCAACAGCTCGCCCCGACTATCAAACGAGCAGTACTTC.